The 24 T cell receptor beta chains below were found in one sample sequenced in a study of blood T cell repertoires in COVID-19 (dated by TCRdb to the early 2020s). Library creation used the immunoSEQ multiplex PCR assay. TCRdb took over this immuneACCESS table, retaining in-frame rearrangements with V and J assigned. Such tables are incomplete; in checked studies, under half of the missing clones stem from an unresolved V gene, and the remainder is unexplained. Counted in this sample were roughly 200,000 clones; around 88% of them appeared once. Roughly 3.7% of the sample lies in the top ten. Sequencing was done on a sample of peripheral blood. These receptors were obtained from a woman aged 25 to 45 with acute or convalescent COVID-19.

The V gene is TRBV29-1, the J gene TRBJ1-1; 10 bases are shared with TRBD1. The junction had 7 bases not matched to a gene; V was cut back by 7 bases and J by 11 bases. CDR3 length: 11 residues. The germline V gene encodes CDR1 SQVTM and CDR2 ANQGSEA. The CDR3 loop reads CSADRGRKAFF. DNA for the CDR3: TGCAGCGCAGACAGGGGGCGGAAGGCTTTCTTT. Full variable domain (rest looked up from reference TRBV29-1 and TRBJ1-1): SAVISQKPSRDICQRGTSLTIQCQVDSQVTMMFWYRQQPGQSLTLIATANQGSEATYESGFVIDKFPISRPNLTFSTLTVSNMSPEDSSIYLCSADRGRKAFFGQGTRLTVV.

This clone was counted a single time. The rearrangement joins TRBV7-9 to TRBJ1-3, with D possibly matching TRBD1 (5 bases). CDR3 size: 15 residues. Germline CDR1 SEHNR, CDR2 FQNEAQ (reference sequence). Trimming left V 5 bases short and J 7 bases short, with 18 bases between. The DNA for the CDR3 is TGTGCCAGCAGCCCAAAGCTCAGGGTTGGCAACACCATATATTTT. This encodes CASSPKLRVGNTIYF.

The gene calls are TRBV19 and TRBJ1-1, with TRBD1 identical over 8 bases. The CDR3 contains 15 residues. Germline values: CDR1 LNHDA, CDR2 SQIVND (reference sequence). Trimming took 5 bases from V and 10 from J; bases not matched to a gene: 15. CDR3 sequence reads: CASSPTGQGGLSAFF. The CDR3 DNA sequence: TGTGCCAGTAGTCCAACAGGACAGGGTGGCCTCTCAGCTTTCTTT.

The V gene is TRBV3-1 (or the pseudogene TRBV3-2), the J gene TRBJ2-1, with 7 nucleotides matching TRBD2. Germline CDR1 LGHDT, CDR2 YNNKEL (reference sequence). J gave up 7 bases and V 1 base, and 7 bases lay outside the gene matches. The CDR3 consists of 15 residues. CDR3 region: CASSQGATLANEQFF. The CDR3 DNA reads as TGTGCCAGCAGCCAAGGCGCCACACTAGCGAATGAGCAGTTCTTC.

This clone occurred a few times. The chain has TRBV19 and TRBJ1-1; D remains unclear. The CDR3 is made up of 14 amino acids. The ends were cut back, 4 bases at V and 1 base at J, with 10 bases in the middle. The germline V gene encodes CDR1 LNHDA and CDR2 SQIVND (reference sequence). The CDR3 reads CASSKGRGNTEAFF. The CDR3 bases are TGTGCCAGTAGTAAAGGACGGGGGAACACTGAAGCTTTCTTT. Filled out from reference TRBV19 and TRBJ1-1, the complete variable domain reads DGGITQSPKYLFRKEGQNVTLSCEQNLNHDAMYWYRQDPGQGLRLIYYSQIVNDFQKGDIAEGYSVSREKKESFPLTVTSAQKNPTAFYLCASSKGRGNTEAFFGQGTRLTVV.

This clone appeared a single time. The V gene is TRBV12-3 or TRBV12-4, the J gene TRBJ2-5; TRBD2 agrees at 7 bases. The ends lost 6 bases at V and 5 bases at J; junction bases unmatched: 6. CDR3 length equals 13 residues. DNA of the CDR3: TGTGCCAGCAGCCGTACTAGCGTGGAGACCCAGTACTTC. It encodes CASSRTSVETQYF.

CDR3 residues: CASSQEFLGELFF. As DNA, the CDR3 is TGTGCCAGCAGCCAAGAATTCCTCGGGGAGCTGTTTTTT. This rearrangement joins TRBV3-1 (or the pseudogene TRBV3-2) to TRBJ2-2; D remains unclear. Germline V gene data show CDR1 as LGHDT and CDR2 as YNNKEL (reference sequence). V dropped 0 bases and J dropped 7 bases, with 6 bases sitting between them. This CDR3 is built from 13 residues.

The chain carries TRBV20-1 and TRBJ2-5; the D is unclear. This CDR3 is built from 11 residues. Germline CDR1 is DFQATT and CDR2 is SNEGSKA (reference sequence). V lost 7 bases, J lost 2 bases, and 8 bases lay in between. The CDR3 region is CSVLRQETQYF. In nucleotides, the CDR3 is TGCAGTGTCCTGCGGCAAGAGACCCAGTACTTC.

This clone occurred once. The chain has TRBV2 and TRBJ1-6, with D unresolved. CDR1 is SNHLY, CDR2 FYNNEI, per germline. V was cut by 7 bases and J by 10 bases, with 17 bases left in between. There are 14 residues in the CDR3. The CDR3 DNA reads TGTGCCAGCATAACCGGACGGGGAATCTCACCCCTCCACTTT. Amino acid sequence: CASITGRGISPLHF.

The chain carries TRBV7-9 and TRBJ2-1; D unresolved. Trimming took 2 bases from V and 6 from J, leaving 8 bases between them. The CDR3 has 13 amino acids. CDR1 and CDR2 from the germline V gene are SEHNR and FQNEAQ (reference sequence). CDR3 protein: CASSLLAVNEQFF. CDR3 sequence (DNA): TGTGCCAGCAGCTTATTGGCGGTCAATGAGCAGTTCTTC. Variable domain in full (rest from reference TRBV7-9 and TRBJ2-1): DTGVSQNPRHKITKRGQNVTFRCDPISEHNRLYWYRQTLGQGPEFLTYFQNEAQLEKSRLLSDRFSAERPKGSFSTLEIQRTEQGDSAMYLCASSLLAVNEQFFGPGTRLTVL.

V gene TRBV13 combines with J gene TRBJ2-7; TRBD1 might be the D (6 bases). In germline, CDR1 is PRHDT, CDR2 FYEKMQ (reference sequence). This CDR3 region has 15 residues. V dropped 5 bases and J dropped 0 bases, with 14 bases sitting between them. CDR3 amino acids: CASSPQGHISYEQYF. The CDR3 DNA follows: TGTGCCAGCAGCCCTCAGGGGCATATCTCCTACGAGCAGTACTTC.

This clone was detected once. This chain uses TRBV7-3 with TRBJ2-2; 8 nucleotides agree with TRBD1. With 8 bases clipped from V and 2 bases from J, the junction kept 4 bases outside the gene matches. Looked up from germline, CDR1 is SGHTA and CDR2 is FQGTGA. The CDR3 consists of 14 residues. CDR3 amino acids: CASDRGFNTGELFF. The CDR3 DNA is TGTGCCAGCGACAGGGGCTTTAACACCGGGGAGCTGTTTTTT.

J is TRBJ2-1 and V is TRBV9; 11 nucleotides match TRBD2. The CDR3 is made up of 15 amino acids. The V segment lost 4 bases and the J segment 2 bases; nucleotides outside the gene matches: 2. Germline values: CDR1 SGDLS, CDR2 YYNGEE. The CDR3 loop reads CASSFSGRAYNEQFF. DNA of the CDR3: TGTGCCAGCAGCTTTAGCGGGAGGGCCTACAATGAGCAGTTCTTC. Based on the CDR3 plus reference TRBV9 and TRBJ2-1, the full variable domain is DSGVTQTPKHLITATGQRVTLRCSPRSGDLSVYWYQQSLDQGLQFLIQYYNGEERAKGNILERFSAQQFPDLHSELNLSSLELGDSALYFCASSFSGRAYNEQFFGPGTRLTVL.

CDR3 protein: CASSRNGDNHNEQFF. The CDR3 region has the DNA TGTGCCAGCAGTCGTAATGGGGACAATCACAATGAGCAGTTCTTC. The chain has TRBV7-9 and TRBJ2-1; perhaps TRBD1 as D (6 bases). Germline V gene sequence: CDR1 SEHNR, CDR2 FQNEAQ (reference sequence). The CDR3 sequence is 15 residues long. The V end was cut by 6 bases, the J end by 5 bases, with 17 bases between.

The rearrangement uses TRBV6-5 and TRBJ2-7, with 7 bases aligning to TRBD1. From germline, CDR1 is MNHEY and CDR2 SVGAGI. This CDR3 comprises 13 residues. V was pared by 7 bases and J by 3 bases, with 6 bases of the junction left unmatched. The CDR3 DNA reads TGTGCCAGCATTGGGACAGAGTTCTACGAGCAGTACTTC. Protein product: CASIGTEFYEQYF.

The chain recombines TRBV10-3 with TRBJ2-3; 7 bases agree with TRBD2. The length of the CDR3 is 15 residues. Germline values: CDR1 ENHRY, CDR2 SYGVKD. J lost 2 bases, V lost 4 bases, and 6 bases had no gene match. The CDR3 reads CAISVSGTATDTQYF. CDR3 nucleotides: TGTGCCATCAGTGTGAGCGGGACCGCCACAGATACGCAGTATTTT.

CDR3 protein: CASSEGTEGYF. The CDR3 coding sequence is TGTGCCAGCAGTGAAGGGACGGAGGGGTACTTC. The V and J genes are TRBV2 and TRBJ2-7, with D maybe TRBD2 (6 bases). Germline-derived CDR1 and CDR2 are SNHLY and FYNNEI. The CDR3 is made up of 11 amino acids. Trimming took 1 base from V and 12 from J, leaving 10 bases between them.

The chain joins TRBV28 to TRBJ2-3, with 7 bases aligning to TRBD1. The junction had 0 bases not matched to a gene; V was cut back by 2 bases and J by 10 bases. From germline, CDR1 is MDHEN and CDR2 SYDVKM. The CDR3 length is 11 residues. This CDR3 is CASSLQGAQYF. The CDR3, as DNA: TGTGCCAGCAGTTTACAGGGGGCGCAGTATTTT.

This clone was detected once. The chain is built from TRBV7-2 and TRBJ1-1; no reliable D call. Germline V lookup: CDR1 SGHTA, CDR2 FQGNSA. CDR3 size: 14 residues. Trimming stripped 2 bases from V and 0 bases from J, with 7 bases between. The DNA of the CDR3 is TGTGCCAGCAGCTTATCTACCGTGAACACTGAAGCTTTCTTT. Translation gives CASSLSTVNTEAFF.

V usage is TRBV27 and J usage is TRBJ2-3; 8 bases map to TRBD1. This CDR3 has 13 residues. Germline CDR1 is MNHEY and CDR2 is SMNVEV (reference sequence). V trimming: 11 bases; J trimming: 4 bases; junction bases outside the gene matches: 8. The DNA for the CDR3 is TGTGCCGCATCGGACAGGGAGGCAGATACGCAGTATTTT. Residues: CAASDREADTQYF.

Points on this clone: Different DNA sequences within this sample yield the same CDR3. This chain uses TRBV5-6 with TRBJ2-1; no clear D. The CDR3 has 16 residues. V was shortened by 1 base and J by 0 bases, with 11 bases between the two germline ends. Germline values: CDR1 SGHDT, CDR2 YYEEEE. CDR3: CASSLTSLSSYNEQFF. The CDR3 region has the DNA TGTGCCAGCAGCTTGACCTCTCTTAGCTCCTACAATGAGCAGTTCTTC.

The V and J genes are TRBV6-6 and TRBJ1-4; 10 positions match TRBD1. The length of the CDR3 is 17 residues. The trim removed 5 bases at V and 3 bases at J, leaving 9 bases unmatched. Germline CDR1 reads MNHNY; CDR2 reads SVGAGI (reference sequence). CDR3 region: CASSLGTGALPNEKLFF. As DNA, the CDR3 is TGTGCCAGCAGTCTGGGGACAGGGGCCCTTCCTAATGAAAAACTGTTTTTT.

This clone was observed a handful of times. This CDR3 reads CATQINMNTEAFF. Here the CDR3 DNA reads TGTGCCACTCAGATAAATATGAACACTGAAGCTTTCTTT. This rearrangement joins TRBV10-3 to TRBJ1-1; D is ambiguous. Germline values: CDR1 ENHRY, CDR2 SYGVKD. The length of the CDR3 is 13 residues. Trimming cost V 10 bases and J 0 bases, with 12 bases left between them.

The chain uses TRBV24-1 and TRBJ2-1; tentative D call: TRBD2 (7 bases). Germline V CDR1 and CDR2: KGHDR, SFDVKD. Trimming took 6 bases from V and 8 from J, leaving 22 bases between them. CDR3 length: 16 amino acids. This CDR3 reads CATSHGRRGGVDEQFF. In DNA form, the CDR3 reads TGTGCCACCAGTCACGGGAGGAGGGGGGGAGTGGATGAGCAGTTCTTC.